This passage covers 17 T cell receptor beta chains from one sample sequenced in a study of PD-L1 blockade in urothelial cancer. Measured with immunoSEQ multiplex PCR; TCRdb has only the in-frame clones, and not every one. The data show about 39,000 clones, 80% to 90% seen once. The material was PBMCs, obtained around atezolizumab (anti-PD-L1) treatment. The receptor set was obtained from a man aged 55 to 69 with urothelial cancer.

This clone turned up a few times. The J gene is TRBJ1-3, the V gene TRBV7-9; TRBD1 is a possible D gene (6 bases). Germline V lookup: CDR1 SEHNR, CDR2 FQNEAQ (reference sequence). V was clipped by 5 bases and J by 0 bases, with 14 bases between them. CDR3 length: 16 amino acids. The CDR3 sequence: CASSLMGTSSGNTIYF. The DNA of the CDR3 is TGTGCCAGCAGCCTAATGGGGACAAGCTCTGGAAACACCATATATTTT.

This clone came up once. The V and J genes are TRBV7-8 and TRBJ2-7; D is undetermined. Germline V gene data show CDR1 as SGHVS and CDR2 as FQNEAQ. Trimming shortened V by 4 bases and J by 5 bases, and 9 bases separated the two germline ends. The CDR3 contains 12 residues. Here the CDR3 reads CASSYRKHEQYF. The CDR3 nucleotides are TGTGCCAGCAGCTATAGAAAACACGAGCAGTACTTC.

The J gene is TRBJ1-5, the V gene TRBV2, with D possibly being TRBD1 (5 bases). V lost 4 bases, J lost 7 bases, and 14 bases lay in between. CDR3 length: 14 amino acids. Germline V lookup: CDR1 SNHLY, CDR2 FYNNEI. CDR3 DNA sequence: TGTGCCAGCAGTGTAGCCGGAGGGGAACAGCCCCAGCATTTT. This sequence encodes CASSVAGGEQPQHF.

V and J are TRBV10-2 and TRBJ2-2; tentatively, D is TRBD2 (5 bases). Per germline, CDR1 WSHSY and CDR2 SAAADI. The CDR3 length is 15 residues. Trimming removed 2 bases from V and 2 bases from J, with 9 bases in between. CDR3 sequence (DNA): TGCGCCAGCAGTGAGCGGGGTTTTAACACCGGGGAGCTGTTTTTT. It yields the protein CASSERGFNTGELFF.

This clone was seen only once. This chain uses TRBV5-4 with TRBJ1-1; D remains ambiguous. V was shortened by 4 bases and J by 1 base, with 8 bases between the two germline ends. Germline assignment: CDR1 SGHNT and CDR2 YYREEE (reference sequence). The CDR3 is 13 residues long. The DNA of the CDR3 is TGTGCCAGCAGCCCTCGAGGGAACACTGAAGCTTTCTTT. Translation gives CASSPRGNTEAFF. Combining the CDR3 with reference TRBV5-4 and TRBJ1-1 gives the whole variable domain ETGVTQSPTHLIKTRGQQVTLRCSSQSGHNTVSWYQQALGQGPQFIFQYYREEENGRGNFPPRFSGLQFPNYSSELNVNALELDDSALYLCASSPRGNTEAFFGQGTRLTVV.

The J gene is TRBJ2-6, the V gene TRBV19; D possibly corresponds to TRBD1 (6 bases). Between the trimmed V and J ends, which lost 5 bases and 0 bases, there was a span of 14 bases. The CDR3 has 17 amino acids. From germline, CDR1 is LNHDA and CDR2 SQIVND (reference sequence). CDR3 in DNA: TGTGCCAGTAGTCTGCGGACAGCGAGCTCTGGGGCCAACGTCCTGACTTTC. Protein product: CASSLRTASSGANVLTF.

V usage is TRBV6-6 and J usage is TRBJ2-2, with a possible D match to TRBD2 (5 bases). Germline CDR1 and CDR2: MNHNY and SVGAGI (reference sequence). The CDR3 is 15 residues long. V shed 6 bases and J shed 4 bases, with 15 bases lying between them. This chain's CDR3 is CASRPPGAATGELFF. CDR3 DNA: TGTGCCAGCAGGCCCCCTGGAGCGGCCACCGGGGAGCTGTTTTTT.

The chain recombines TRBV5-4 with TRBJ1-2; 8 positions agree with TRBD1. This CDR3 has 17 amino acids. The trim removed 2 bases at V and 8 bases at J, leaving 17 bases unmatched. Germline CDR1 is SGHNT and CDR2 is YYREEE (reference sequence). The CDR3 reads CASSFFAATGVGRGYTF. As DNA, the CDR3 is TGTGCCAGCAGCTTCTTCGCCGCGACAGGGGTAGGACGGGGCTACACCTTC.

This clone was detected only once. The chain has TRBV5-6 and TRBJ1-5, with 7 bases that match TRBD1. The V gene end was trimmed by 1 base and the J gene end by 4 bases; junction bases not matched to a gene: 5. Germline lookup yields CDR1 SGHDT and CDR2 YYEEEE. The CDR3 is made up of 15 amino acids. The CDR3 sequence is CASSLKTGVNQPQHF. CDR3 coding DNA: TGTGCCAGCAGCTTGAAAACAGGGGTAAATCAGCCCCAGCATTTT. Full variable domain (rest looked up from reference TRBV5-6 and TRBJ1-5): DAGVTQSPTHLIKTRGQQVTLRCSPKSGHDTVSWYQQALGQGPQFIFQYYEEEERQRGNFPDRFSGHQFPNYSSELNVNALLLGDSALYLCASSLKTGVNQPQHFGDGTRLSIL.

This sequence joins TRBV9 and TRBJ1-6; D call uncertain. CDR3 size: 12 residues. Trimming took off 0 bases at V and 14 bases at J, with 9 bases between the two ends. Germline CDR1 SGDLS, CDR2 YYNGEE. The CDR3 loop is CASSVVEGTLHF. The CDR3 DNA reads as TGTGCCAGCAGCGTAGTGGAGGGAACCCTCCACTTT.

The chain uses TRBV11-1 and TRBJ2-1; TRBD1 aligns across 8 bases. V shed 7 bases and J 5 bases; nucleotides not matched to a gene: 4. Germline CDR1 is SGHAT and CDR2 is FQDESV (reference sequence). The CDR3 sequence is 13 residues long. This chain's CDR3 is CASTPDRDNEQFF. In DNA, the CDR3 is TGTGCCAGCACCCCGGACAGGGACAATGAGCAGTTCTTC.

The J gene is TRBJ2-7, the V gene TRBV27; tentatively, D is TRBD1 (6 bases). From germline, CDR1 is MNHEY and CDR2 SMNVEV (reference sequence). The CDR3 spans 15 residues. V gave up 8 bases and J gave up 7 bases, with 24 bases separating them. The CDR3 reads CASGLRAGAPREQYF. The CDR3 DNA reads TGTGCCAGCGGCTTAAGGGCAGGGGCCCCTCGGGAGCAGTACTTC.

By share of the sample, this clone is medium-sized. The rearrangement joins TRBV27 to TRBJ1-2, with 9 bases that match TRBD1. Germline V gene lookup returns CDR1 MNHEY and CDR2 SMNVEV (reference sequence). The J segment lost 8 bases and the V segment lost 6 bases, leaving 7 bases of the junction unmatched. The CDR3 spans 13 residues. DNA of the CDR3: TGTGCCAGCAGACCCACAGGGGGCGGCGGCTACACCTTC. It is translated as CASRPTGGGGYTF.

The V call is TRBV5-1, the J call TRBJ1-3; 10 bases map to TRBD1. The CDR3 runs to 14 residues. Unmatched junction bases numbered 5, after V lost 4 bases and J lost 7 bases. Germline V gene lookup returns CDR1 SGHRS and CDR2 YFSETQ. The CDR3 sequence is CASSPGQGENTIYF. In nucleotides, the CDR3 is TGCGCCAGCAGCCCTGGACAGGGGGAGAACACCATATATTTT.

In this sample, this clone is medium-sized. The V and J genes are TRBV6-1 and TRBJ2-5, with a tentative D call TRBD2 (5 bases). The CDR3 extends over 13 amino acids. Between the trimmed V and J ends, which lost 4 bases and 7 bases, there was a span of 13 bases. Germline CDR1 is MNHNS and CDR2 is SASEGT. CDR3 coding DNA: TGTGCCAGCAGTGGGACTGGCTCAGCGACCCAGTACTTC. Protein: CASSGTGSATQYF.

This clone was counted a single time. The CDR3 DNA sequence: TGCGCCAGCAGCCAAGAGGGACAGGGGAACACCGGGGAGCTGTTTTTT. This encodes CASSQEGQGNTGELFF. J is TRBJ2-2 and V is TRBV4-1; 9 bases match TRBD1. Germline loops: CDR1 MGHRA, CDR2 YSYEKL. J gave up 1 base and V 0 bases, and 0 bases lay outside the gene matches. This CDR3 contains 16 residues.

The chain combines TRBV19 with TRBJ1-1, with D maybe TRBD1 (6 bases). The CDR3 loop spans 12 amino acids. Trimming removed 6 bases from V and 3 bases from J, with 8 bases in between. The germline V gene has CDR1 LNHDA and CDR2 SQIVND (reference sequence). Written as DNA, the CDR3 is TGTGCCAGTAGCGGACAGTACACTGAAGCTTTCTTT. It specifies CASSGQYTEAFF.